These 5 T cell receptor beta chains share one sample of origin, sequenced in a study of T cells after yellow fever vaccination. From the 5' RACE reads, TCRdb called clonotypes with MiXCR, one entry per CDR3 protein. The profile covers some 220,000 distinct CDR3 sequences, with approximately 3% appearing a single time and roughly 3.2% taken by the ten largest. The specimen was CD4+ T cells sorted from PBMCs, collected 10 days after the yellow fever booster vaccination. Receptors originate from a man between 18 and 29 years old who received the YFV17D yellow fever vaccine.

In this sample, this clonotype turned up many times. CDR3 in amino acids: CASSFAEEAFF. The CDR3, as DNA: TGTGCCAGCAGCTTCGCCGAAGAAGCTTTCTTT. The chain has TRBV5-5 and TRBJ1-1; D remains unclear. Germline V CDR1 and CDR2: SGHKS, YYEKEE (reference sequence). The CDR3 is 11 residues long. The V end lost 2 bases, the J end lost 8 bases, and 7 bases lay between the germline ends.

The chain recombines TRBV20-1 with TRBJ2-7; D not resolved. V lost 0 bases, J lost 5 bases, and 2 bases lay in between. Looked up from germline, CDR1 is DFQATT and CDR2 is SNEGSKA (reference sequence). The CDR3 consists of 10 residues. The CDR3 here is CSARDNEQYF. As DNA, the CDR3 is TGCAGTGCTAGAGATAACGAGCAGTACTTC.

This clonotype was seen ten or more times. The chain combines TRBV10-3 with TRBJ1-2; D is unresolved. The V and J ends lost 0 bases and 8 bases respectively, with 16 bases between them. CDR1 is ENHRY, CDR2 SYGVKD, per germline. CDR3 length equals 15 residues. This CDR3 reads CAISESFGPLGGYTF. The CDR3 DNA is TGTGCCATCAGTGAGTCGTTTGGACCCCTGGGCGGCTACACCTTC.

The chain is built from TRBV6-6 and TRBJ2-1; 9 bases line up with TRBD2. Germline CDR1 is MNHNY and CDR2 is SVGAGI (reference sequence). The CDR3 loop spans 15 amino acids. V shed 7 bases, J shed 3 bases, and the junction held 7 bases outside the gene matches. Here the CDR3 DNA reads TGTGCCAGCACGGACCTAGCGGGGAGCTACAATGAGCAGTTCTTC. Encoded protein: CASTDLAGSYNEQFF.

The table lists this clonotype with many counts. J is TRBJ1-5 and V is TRBV2; D gene uncertain. Per germline, CDR1 SNHLY and CDR2 FYNNEI. The CDR3 contains 13 residues. Trimming took off 5 bases at V and 0 bases at J, with 5 bases between the two ends. This CDR3 is CASSQYSNQPQHF. As DNA, the CDR3 is TGTGCCAGCAGTCAATATAGCAATCAGCCCCAGCATTTT.